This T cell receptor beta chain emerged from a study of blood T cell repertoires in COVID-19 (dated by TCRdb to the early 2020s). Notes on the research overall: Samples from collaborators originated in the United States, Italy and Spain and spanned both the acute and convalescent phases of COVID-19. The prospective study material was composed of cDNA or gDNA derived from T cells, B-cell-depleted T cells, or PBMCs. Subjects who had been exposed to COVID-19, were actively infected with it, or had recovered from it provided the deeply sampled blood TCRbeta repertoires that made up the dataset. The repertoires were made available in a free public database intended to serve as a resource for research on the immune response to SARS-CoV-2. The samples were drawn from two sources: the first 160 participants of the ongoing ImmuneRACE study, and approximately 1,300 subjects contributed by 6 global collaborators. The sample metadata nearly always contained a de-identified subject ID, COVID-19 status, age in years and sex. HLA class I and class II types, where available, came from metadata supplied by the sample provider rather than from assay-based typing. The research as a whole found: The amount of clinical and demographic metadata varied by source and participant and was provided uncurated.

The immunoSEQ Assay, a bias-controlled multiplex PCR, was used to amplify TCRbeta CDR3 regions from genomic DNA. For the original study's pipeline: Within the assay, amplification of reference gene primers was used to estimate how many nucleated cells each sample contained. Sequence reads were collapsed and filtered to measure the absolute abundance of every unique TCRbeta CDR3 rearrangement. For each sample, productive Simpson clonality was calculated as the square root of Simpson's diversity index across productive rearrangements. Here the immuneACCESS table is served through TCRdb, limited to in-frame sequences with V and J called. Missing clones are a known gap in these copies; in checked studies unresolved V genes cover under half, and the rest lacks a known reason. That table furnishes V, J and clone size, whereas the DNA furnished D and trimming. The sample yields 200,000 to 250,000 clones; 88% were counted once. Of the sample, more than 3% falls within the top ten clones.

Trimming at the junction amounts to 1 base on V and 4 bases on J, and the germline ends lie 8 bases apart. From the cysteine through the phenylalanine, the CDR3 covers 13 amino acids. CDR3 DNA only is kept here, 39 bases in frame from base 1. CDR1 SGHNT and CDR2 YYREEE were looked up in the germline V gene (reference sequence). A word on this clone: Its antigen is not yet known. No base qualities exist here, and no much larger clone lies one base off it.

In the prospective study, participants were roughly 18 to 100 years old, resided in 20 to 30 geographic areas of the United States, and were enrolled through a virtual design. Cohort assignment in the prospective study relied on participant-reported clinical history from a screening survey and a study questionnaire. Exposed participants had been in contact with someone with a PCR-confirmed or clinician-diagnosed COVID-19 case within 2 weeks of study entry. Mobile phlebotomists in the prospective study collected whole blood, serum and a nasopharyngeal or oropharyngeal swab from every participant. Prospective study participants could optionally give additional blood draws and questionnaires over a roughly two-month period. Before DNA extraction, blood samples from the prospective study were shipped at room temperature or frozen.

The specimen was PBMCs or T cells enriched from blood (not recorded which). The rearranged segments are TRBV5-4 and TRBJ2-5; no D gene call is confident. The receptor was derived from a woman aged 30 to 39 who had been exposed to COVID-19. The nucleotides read TGTGCCAGCAGCTTGTTCAGTCGAGAGACCCAGTACTTC. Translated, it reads CASSLFSRETQYF.